These 18 T cell receptor beta chains were all obtained from the same sample, sequenced in a study of blood T cell repertoires in COVID-19. The assay was immunoSEQ multiplex PCR, and TCRdb's table has in-frame clones only and misses some. The sample holds 15,000 to 20,000 clones; approximately 90% are singletons and the top ten take about 15%. Sequenced input: peripheral blood. These receptors originate from a human donor in a cohort sampled during active COVID-19.

This rearrangement joins TRBV27 to TRBJ2-7; D is undetermined. The CDR3 totals 13 residues. V lost 3 bases to trimming and J lost 2 bases, with 8 bases between them. CDR1 and CDR2 from the germline V gene are MNHEY and SMNVEV (reference sequence). CDR3 sequence reads: CASSLNGAYEQYF. The CDR3 DNA is TGTGCCAGCAGTTTGAACGGAGCCTACGAGCAGTACTTC.

V usage is TRBV2 and J usage is TRBJ1-3; D is uncertain. The CDR3 covers 14 residues. CDR1 SNHLY and CDR2 FYNNEI come from the germline V gene. V was pared by 4 bases and J by 1 base, with 8 bases between. The CDR3 DNA is TGTGCCAGCAGTGGGGCTGAGTCTGGAAACACCATATATTTT. This sequence encodes CASSGAESGNTIYF.

The V gene is TRBV6-5, the J gene TRBJ1-2; 10 nucleotides agree with TRBD1. This CDR3 contains 14 residues. Per the germline V gene, CDR1 is MNHEY and CDR2 is SVGAGI. The junction had 3 bases not matched to a gene; V was cut back by 6 bases and J by 2 bases. CDR3 region: CASRRTGGNYGYTF. In nucleotides, the CDR3 is TGTGCCAGCAGGAGGACAGGGGGGAACTATGGCTACACCTTC.

The CDR3 region has the DNA TGTGCCAGCAGCCAAGATCGGGATGGGCTAGCTTTCTTT. Encoded protein: CASSQDRDGLAFF. The rearrangement joins TRBV4-2 to TRBJ1-1; no firm D call. V was clipped by 0 bases and J by 10 bases, with 12 bases between them. There are 13 residues in the CDR3. In germline, CDR1 is LGHNA, CDR2 YNFKEQ.

This chain connects TRBV3-1 (or the pseudogene TRBV3-2) to TRBJ2-3; TRBD1 aligns across 7 bases. From germline, CDR1 is LGHDT and CDR2 YNNKEL (reference sequence). This CDR3 has 13 residues. Trimming removed 4 bases from V and 6 bases from J; junction bases left unmatched: 4. Here the CDR3 reads CASSLLRGDTQYF. Written as DNA, the CDR3 is TGTGCCAGCAGCCTCCTCAGGGGGGATACGCAGTATTTT.

V and J are TRBV7-9 and TRBJ1-3, with a tentative D call TRBD1 (5 bases). V was cut by 5 bases and J by 0 bases, with 17 bases left in between. This CDR3 comprises 17 residues. Germline V gene lookup returns CDR1 SEHNR and CDR2 FQNEAQ (reference sequence). CDR3 protein: CASSLSAGLSSGNTIYF. The DNA for the CDR3 is TGTGCCAGCAGCCTATCCGCGGGGCTAAGCTCTGGAAACACCATATATTTT.

This chain joins TRBV5-4 and TRBJ2-7; 9 bases map to TRBD1. The length of the CDR3 is 15 residues. V lost 0 bases, J lost 0 bases, and 1 base stayed unmatched. Germline V gene lookup returns CDR1 SGHNT and CDR2 YYREEE (reference sequence). CDR3 amino acids: CASSLEGQGSYEQYF. CDR3 nucleotides: TGTGCCAGCAGCTTGGAGGGACAGGGCTCCTACGAGCAGTACTTC.

CDR3 region: CASSVGSGGGDTQYF. DNA of the CDR3: TGTGCCAGCAGCGTAGGGAGCGGGGGAGGAGATACGCAGTATTTT. This sequence joins TRBV9 and TRBJ2-3, with 8 positions matching TRBD2. The CDR3 runs to 15 residues. The V segment lost 0 bases and the J segment 5 bases; nucleotides outside the gene matches: 5. Germline V gives CDR1 SGDLS, CDR2 YYNGEE.

J is TRBJ1-2 and V is TRBV13; the match to TRBD1 covers 8 bases. Germline loops: CDR1 PRHDT, CDR2 FYEKMQ (reference sequence). The trim removed 5 bases at V and 5 bases at J, leaving 10 bases unmatched. The CDR3 is 15 amino acids. CDR3 protein: CASSPPGQDFYGYTF. CDR3 coding DNA: TGTGCCAGCAGCCCCCCGGGACAGGATTTTTATGGCTACACCTTC.

CDR3 DNA: TGTGCCAGCAGCCAACAACGCTCTGGGGCCAACGTCCTGACTTTC. Its protein product is CASSQQRSGANVLTF. The rearrangement uses TRBV7-2 and TRBJ2-6; no definite D call. V was trimmed by 5 bases and J by 0 bases, leaving 8 bases between them. CDR1 and CDR2 from the germline V gene are SGHTA and FQGNSA. The CDR3 is 15 residues long.

The chain has TRBV6-5 and TRBJ1-6; tentatively, D is TRBD1 (5 bases). This CDR3 has 15 residues. V was trimmed by 7 bases and J by 13 bases, leaving 23 bases between them. Germline values: CDR1 MNHEY, CDR2 SVGAGI. This CDR3 reads CASTISDGPGWPLHF. The CDR3 DNA is TGTGCCAGCACCATCTCGGACGGTCCAGGGTGGCCCCTCCACTTT.

This chain uses TRBV3-1 (or the pseudogene TRBV3-2) with TRBJ1-3; the match to TRBD1 covers 9 bases. CDR3 length: 16 amino acids. V was clipped by 6 bases and J by 2 bases; unmatched bases: 8. Germline V gene sequence: CDR1 LGHDT, CDR2 YNNKEL (reference sequence). CDR3 in amino acids: CASSRPQGATGNTIYF. CDR3 nucleotides: TGTGCCAGCAGTCGTCCACAGGGGGCGACTGGAAACACCATATATTTT.

This clone occurred once. The V and J genes are TRBV3-1 (or the pseudogene TRBV3-2) and TRBJ1-1, with D unclear. This CDR3 is 12 amino acids long. Germline-derived CDR1 and CDR2 are LGHDT and YNNKEL (reference sequence). The V gene lost 6 bases and the J gene lost 6 bases, with 11 bases spanning the gap. The CDR3 DNA reads as TGTGCCAGCAGTCAGGCCGGCGCTGAAGCTTTCTTT. It codes for CASSQAGAEAFF.

The J gene is TRBJ1-1, the V gene TRBV19; a possible D gene is TRBD1 (6 bases). This CDR3 spans 13 amino acids. CDR1 LNHDA and CDR2 SQIVND come from the germline V gene (reference sequence). As DNA, the CDR3 is TGTGCAGTTGGGACAAGATTTTTCCCTGAAGCTTTCTTT. Translation: CAVGTRFFPEAFF.

The CDR3 loop reads CSARATGELFF. CDR3 in DNA: TGCAGTGCTAGAGCGACCGGGGAGCTGTTTTTT. This chain connects TRBV20-1 to TRBJ2-2; unclear D gene. CDR1 is DFQATT, CDR2 SNEGSKA, per germline (reference sequence). The CDR3 runs to 11 residues. V lost 1 base to trimming and J lost 5 bases, with 2 bases between them.

The chain uses TRBV6-6 and TRBJ1-4; a weak D match, TRBD1 (6 bases). The CDR3 covers 14 residues. CDR1 and CDR2 (germline): MNHNY, SVGAGI (reference sequence). With 7 bases removed from V and 7 bases from J, the gap between germline ends came to 16 bases. The CDR3 protein is CASTSGGGGEKLFF. The CDR3 region has the DNA TGTGCCAGCACCTCTGGTGGGGGCGGTGAAAAACTGTTTTTT.

The chain uses TRBV7-9 and TRBJ2-5; tentatively, D is TRBD1 (5 bases). Germline CDR1 is SEHNR and CDR2 is FQNEAQ (reference sequence). There are 17 residues in the CDR3. V lost 4 bases and J 2 bases, leaving 20 bases between the germline ends. The CDR3 sequence is CASSSPWTDTLQETQYF. CDR3 nucleotide sequence: TGTGCCAGCAGCTCTCCATGGACGGACACTCTTCAAGAGACCCAGTACTTC.

The gene calls are TRBV11-2 and TRBJ2-1, with a weak D call TRBD2 (6 bases). V dropped 5 bases and J dropped 9 bases, with 14 bases sitting between them. CDR1 and CDR2 from the germline V gene are SGHAT and FQNNGV. There are 13 residues in the CDR3. CDR3 region: CASSMTRTTEQFF. The CDR3 DNA is TGTGCCAGCAGCATGACTAGGACGACTGAGCAGTTCTTC.